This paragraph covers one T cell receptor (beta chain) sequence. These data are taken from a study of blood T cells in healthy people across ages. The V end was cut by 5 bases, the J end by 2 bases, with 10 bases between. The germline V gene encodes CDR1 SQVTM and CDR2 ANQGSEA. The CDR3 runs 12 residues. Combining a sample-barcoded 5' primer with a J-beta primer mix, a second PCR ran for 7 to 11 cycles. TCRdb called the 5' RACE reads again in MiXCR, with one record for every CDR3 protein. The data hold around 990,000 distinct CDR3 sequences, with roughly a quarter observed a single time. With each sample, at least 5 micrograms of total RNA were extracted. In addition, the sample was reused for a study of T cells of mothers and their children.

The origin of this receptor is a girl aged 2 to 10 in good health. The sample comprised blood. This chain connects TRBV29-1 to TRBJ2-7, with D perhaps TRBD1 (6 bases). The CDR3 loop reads CSVKGGTYEQYF. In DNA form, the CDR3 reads TGCAGCGTTAAAGGGGGAACCTACGAGCAGTACTTC.